These T cell receptor beta chains were read from a single sample in a study of T cells after yellow fever vaccination. MiXCR, run by TCRdb on the 5' RACE reads, gives a single entry per CDR3 protein. The data show around 610,000 distinct CDR3 sequences, about 13% seen once. The input for sequencing was PBMCs, taken on the day of the yellow fever booster vaccination. The receptor set was obtained from a man aged 30 to 39 who received the YFV17D yellow fever vaccine. Both conserved end residues are part of each CDR3. The D gene is left open where the match is weak. Clone size is not always given. Where it is, it says once, few, many or a class for expanded clones.

clone_size | j_call | v_call | d_call | cdr3_nt | cdr3_aa
few | TRBJ2-3 | TRBV15 | TRBD2 | TGTGCCACTAAGAGAAGACTAGCGGGAGGCATGGATACGCAGTATTTT | CATKRRLAGGMDTQYF
- | TRBJ2-1 | TRBV6-1 | - | TGTGCCAGCACAAGGTCAGGCCAGGGGCTGCGGATTCCAAATGAGCAGTTCTTC | CASTRSGQGLRIPNEQFF
- | TRBJ1-5 | TRBV15 | - | TGTGCCACCAGCAGATCCCACAGGCTCAATCAGCCCCAGCATTTT | CATSRSHRLNQPQHF
few | TRBJ1-2 | TRBV7-2 | - | TGTGCCAGCAGCCAGATTCAGGGCGGGTCTGGCTACACCTTC | CASSQIQGGSGYTF
- | TRBJ2-7 | TRBV10-2 | - | TGCGCCAGCAGCGCCTACGAGCAGTACTTC | CASSAYEQYF
many | TRBJ1-1 | TRBV7-9 | - | TGTGCCAGCAGCCCAATAGTTGAAGCTTTCTTT | CASSPIVEAFF
- | TRBJ2-5 | TRBV5-1 | - | TGCGCCAGCAGCTTGGGGAATACGGCCCTCTCGCTCCAGTACTTC | CASSLGNTALSLQYF
many | TRBJ2-3 | TRBV20-1 | - | TGCAGTGCCGCCTGGGGTCGGGATTGGCGGACCACCACAGATACGCAGTATTTT | CSAAWGRDWRTTTDTQYF
- | TRBJ2-2 | TRBV5-6 | - | TGTGCCAGCAGCCGAGATCACACCGGGGAGCTGTTTTTT | CASSRDHTGELFF
- | TRBJ1-3 | TRBV7-8 | - | TGTGCCAGCAGCGACGGTATCCTAAACACCATATATTTT | CASSDGILNTIYF
few | TRBJ2-5 | TRBV7-9 | - | TGTGCCAGCAGAGCCGAGACGGGACAAGAGACCCAGTACTTC | CASRAETGQETQYF
few | TRBJ2-7 | TRBV20-1 | - | TGCAGTGCGCACGCCTACGAGCAGTACTTC | CSAHAYEQYF
- | TRBJ2-7 | TRBV7-9 | - | TGTGCCAGCAGCTCAGGCGTTGGGTTACGGGCATCCGAGCAGTACTTC | CASSSGVGLRASEQYF
- | TRBJ1-3 | TRBV25-1 | - | TGTGCCAGCAGTGCCTGGAACACCATATATTTT | CASSAWNTIYF
few | TRBJ1-6 | TRBV20-1 | TRBD1 | TGCAGTGCTAAAACGAGGGACAGGGGTCGAAATTCACCCCTCCACTTT | CSAKTRDRGRNSPLHF
few | TRBJ1-4 | TRBV12-3/TRBV12-4 | - | TGTGCCAGCAGTTTTGGTCCTCGGCCGTTTTTT | CASSFGPRPFF
few | TRBJ2-1 | TRBV7-9 | TRBD2 | TGTGCCAGCAGGGCGGGACTAGTGCTCGGTGAGCAGTTCTTC | CASRAGLVLGEQFF
- | TRBJ2-2 | TRBV20-1 | - | TGCAGTGCTAGATACGGGATACCCACCGGGGAGCTGTTTTTT | CSARYGIPTGELFF
- | TRBJ2-5 | TRBV27 | - | TGTGCCAGCAGCGCACAGACATCACAAGAGACCCAGTACTTC | CASSAQTSQETQYF
- | TRBJ2-2 | TRBV19 | - | TGTGCCAGTAGTAAGGAGGGGAAACTAGAAGCCGGGGAGCTGTTTTTT | CASSKEGKLEAGELFF
- | TRBJ2-1 | TRBV7-2 | - | TGTGCCAGCAGCTTAGAAGGGACGGAGTACAATGAGCAGTTCTTC | CASSLEGTEYNEQFF
few | TRBJ2-3 | TRBV19 | - | TGTGCCAGTAGACTGCGGGGTTCGAGTGATACGCAGTATTTT | CASRLRGSSDTQYF
- | TRBJ1-2 | TRBV5-1 | - | TGCGCCAGCAGCACCGGGAACAGAGTCTATGGCTACACCTTC | CASSTGNRVYGYTF
few | TRBJ2-5 | TRBV20-1 | TRBD2 | TGCAGTGCCAGCGGCCTAGCGGGAGGCCCCTATCAAGAGACCCAGTACTTC | CSASGLAGGPYQETQYF
- | TRBJ2-2 | TRBV2 | - | TGTGCCAGCAGTGAAGTCAGTGGCGGGGAGCTGTTTTTT | CASSEVSGGELFF
- | TRBJ2-7 | TRBV2 | - | TGTGCCAGCATCCCTCAAGATGCCCTCTACGAGCAGTACTTC | CASIPQDALYEQYF
many | TRBJ2-2 | TRBV27 | TRBD2 | TGTGCCAGCACCCGACTAGCGGGAGGGCCAAGCACCGGGGAGCTGTTTTTT | CASTRLAGGPSTGELFF
- | TRBJ2-7 | TRBV4-3 | - | TGCGCCAGCAGCCAGGACTCCGGTAGCGGCTCCTACGAGCAGTACTTC | CASSQDSGSGSYEQYF
few | TRBJ2-3 | TRBV7-8 | TRBD2 | TGTGCCAGCAGCTCCAAAAAAAGACTAGCGGGAGTTATTGCAGATACGCAGTATTTT | CASSSKKRLAGVIADTQYF
many | TRBJ2-2 | TRBV2 | - | TGTGCCAGCTCGACTACAATCTCCGGGGAGCTGTTTTTT | CASSTTISGELFF
- | TRBJ2-6 | TRBV6-4 | - | TGTGCCAGCAGTGACGGGTCTGGGGCCAACGTCCTGACTTTC | CASSDGSGANVLTF
few | TRBJ1-6 | TRBV5-1 | TRBD1 | TGCGCCAGCAGCGGGGGACAGGGGGTTAATTCACCCCTCCACTTT | CASSGGQGVNSPLHF
- | TRBJ2-1 | TRBV7-9 | - | TGTGCCAGCAGCTTCAGGACAAACTACAATGAGCAGTTCTTC | CASSFRTNYNEQFF
few | TRBJ1-6 | TRBV6-1 | TRBD1 | TGTGCCACCCACCCACAGGGGGCGTTTGATTCACCCCTCCACTTT | CATHPQGAFDSPLHF
once | TRBJ2-3 | TRBV7-7 | TRBD2 | TGTGCTAGCAGCCCAAGGACTAGCGGGAGGAGCACAGATACGCAGTATTTT | CASSPRTSGRSTDTQYF
- | TRBJ2-1 | TRBV5-1 | - | TGCGCCAGCAGTACGGGAGAGAATGAGCAGTTCTTC | CASSTGENEQFF
- | TRBJ1-4 | TRBV20-1 | TRBD1 | TGCAGTGCTAGAGATGCAACAGGGGTGGATGAAAAACTGTTTTTT | CSARDATGVDEKLFF
- | TRBJ1-2 | TRBV6-2/TRBV6-3 | - | TGTGCCAGCAGTTCCTGGCAGGGTTGGGGCTACACCTTC | CASSSWQGWGYTF
- | TRBJ2-2 | TRBV5-4 | TRBD1 | TGTGCCAGCAGCTTGTACAGGGGAACCGGGGAGCTGTTTTTT | CASSLYRGTGELFF
few | TRBJ2-3 | TRBV25-1 | - | TGTGCCAGCAGTGAAATGGGGGCCTCTAGCACAGATACGCAGTATTTT | CASSEMGASSTDTQYF
few | TRBJ2-2 | TRBV6-2/TRBV6-3 | TRBD2 | TGTGCCAGCAGGCCCCTCGGGGGGGGCATTAACACCGGGGAGCTGTTTTTT | CASRPLGGGINTGELFF
few | TRBJ2-5 | TRBV2 | TRBD2 | TGTGCCAGCTCGCCTAGCGGGCTCCCGGAGACCCAGTACTTC | CASSPSGLPETQYF
- | TRBJ2-5 | TRBV29-1 | TRBD1 | TGCAGCGTCGGACAGGGACGGGAGACCCAGTACTTC | CSVGQGRETQYF
- | TRBJ2-3 | TRBV20-1 | TRBD1 | TGCAGTGCTTGGACAGGGGATGGTACAGATACGCAGTATTTT | CSAWTGDGTDTQYF
- | TRBJ2-7 | TRBV9 | - | TGTGCCAGCAGCCAGCGACTGGGAGTGGACGAGCAGTACTTC | CASSQRLGVDEQYF
once | TRBJ2-2 | TRBV7-8 | TRBD2 | TGTGCATTAGCGGGCCAGAACACCGGGGAGCTGTTTTTT | CALAGQNTGELFF
- | TRBJ2-7 | TRBV9 | TRBD2 | TGTGCCAGCAGCCCCTTTCCCGGGACTAGCGGGAGGAGGGAGCAGTACTTC | CASSPFPGTSGRREQYF
few | TRBJ2-3 | TRBV19 | TRBD2 | TGTGCCAGTAGTATGCCGGGACTAGCAATCGCAGATACGCAGTATTTT | CASSMPGLAIADTQYF
few | TRBJ2-2 | TRBV12-3/TRBV12-4 | - | TGTGCCAGCAGTTTTTCCGGTGGGGACTCCCGAACCGGGGAGCTGTTTTTT | CASSFSGGDSRTGELFF
many | TRBJ2-1 | TRBV29-1 | TRBD2 | TGCAGCGTAGCCGGGACTAGCGGGATTTTATATGAGCAGTTCTTC | CSVAGTSGILYEQFF
few | TRBJ2-7 | TRBV23-1 | - | TGCGCCAGCAGTCACCCCACCCCGGGAACCTACGAGCAGTACTTC | CASSHPTPGTYEQYF
- | TRBJ2-7 | TRBV27 | - | TGTGCCAGCAGTCGGGGACTTTCGGGAGAGCAGTACTTC | CASSRGLSGEQYF
- | TRBJ2-1 | TRBV3-1 | - | TGTGCCAGCAGCCAAGATATAGGCAGAATTTACAATGAGCAGTTCTTC | CASSQDIGRIYNEQFF
- | TRBJ2-5 | TRBV20-1 | - | TGCAGTGCTAGAGATTGGAACCAAGAGACCCAGTACTTC | CSARDWNQETQYF
- | TRBJ1-6 | TRBV20-1 | - | TGCAGTGCTAGAGATCCCGACAGTCCTAATTCACCCCTCCACTTT | CSARDPDSPNSPLHF
- | TRBJ2-7 | TRBV7-8 | - | TGTGCCAGCAGCTTAGGAGACAGCATCTACGAGCAGTACTTC | CASSLGDSIYEQYF
many | TRBJ2-5 | TRBV12-3/TRBV12-4 | - | TGTGCCAGCAGCCGGGGGTCGGGGACAGAGACCCAGTACTTC | CASSRGSGTETQYF
- | TRBJ2-1 | TRBV14 | TRBD2 | TGTGCCAGCAGCCAAGATGGAACTAGCGGGAGGAGGAATGAGCAGTTCTTC | CASSQDGTSGRRNEQFF
few | TRBJ1-2 | TRBV29-1 | TRBD1 | TGCAGCGGGGGACAGGGTCAATATGGCTACACCTTC | CSGGQGQYGYTF
few | TRBJ2-1 | TRBV3-1 | - | TGTGCCAGCAGCCAAGCAATGGGGGCCTACAATGAGCAGTTCTTC | CASSQAMGAYNEQFF